Each of the 9 T cell receptor beta chains below was sequenced from the same sample in a study of blood T cell repertoires in COVID-19 (dated by TCRdb to 2020 to 2021). The library was made by the immunoSEQ multiplex PCR assay. The table was pulled from immuneACCESS by TCRdb, which kept in-frame rearrangements only. Such tables lose some clones; where checked, under half of the loss comes from unresolved V genes, and the rest has no known cause. This sample has fewer than 300,000 clones in its table, and about 85% of those were observed once. Clones ranked in the top ten supply approximately 3.8% of the sample. Specimen: peripheral blood. These receptors all stem from a man in his sixties who had recovered from COVID-19.

The chain uses TRBV20-1 and TRBJ1-2; D remains ambiguous. Trimming took off 6 bases at V and 5 bases at J, with 4 bases between the two ends. The CDR3 is 9 amino acids. The V gene's germline CDR1 is DFQATT and CDR2 SNEGSKA (reference sequence). Here the CDR3 DNA reads TGCAGTGCACTATATGGCTACACCTTC. As protein: CSALYGYTF.

This chain connects TRBV9 to TRBJ1-2; D gene unclear. Trimming cost V 3 bases and J 4 bases, with 10 bases left between them. Germline CDR1 reads SGDLS; CDR2 reads YYNGEE. This CDR3 region has 13 residues. The CDR3 loop is CASSGEVSYGYTF. DNA for the CDR3: TGTGCCAGCAGCGGAGAGGTCAGCTATGGCTACACCTTC.

The rearrangement uses TRBV27 and TRBJ2-7; TRBD2 matches 7 bases. J gave up 3 bases and V 3 bases, and 2 bases lay outside the gene matches. Germline loops: CDR1 MNHEY, CDR2 SMNVEV (reference sequence). The CDR3 runs 13 residues. CDR3 sequence reads: CASSLGTIYEQYF. Here the CDR3 DNA reads TGTGCCAGCAGTTTGGGGACTATCTACGAGCAGTACTTC.

This chain joins TRBV7-9 and TRBJ1-4; D perhaps matches TRBD1 (5 bases). V lost 5 bases to trimming and J lost 5 bases, with 12 bases between them. CDR1 is SEHNR, CDR2 FQNEAQ, per germline (reference sequence). The CDR3 contains 14 residues. In DNA, the CDR3 is TGTGCCAGCAGCAGCATGACAGAGAATGAAAAACTGTTTTTT. It codes for CASSSMTENEKLFF.

The rearrangement links TRBV7-3 to TRBJ2-7, with TRBD2 matching 9 bases. V shed 5 bases and J 3 bases; nucleotides not matched to a gene: 8. Germline V gives CDR1 SGHTA, CDR2 FQGTGA. This CDR3 has 15 amino acids. CDR3 sequence: CASSRGGAGSYEQYF. The CDR3 DNA sequence: TGTGCCAGCAGCCGCGGGGGGGCCGGTAGCTACGAGCAGTACTTC.

The chain recombines TRBV15 with TRBJ1-2; TRBD1 is a possible D gene (6 bases). The CDR3 covers 16 residues. V was clipped by 0 bases and J by 4 bases, with 15 bases between them. CDR1 and CDR2 from the germline V gene are LNHNV and YYDKDF (reference sequence). The CDR3 DNA follows: TGTGCCACCAGCAGAGATCAGGGGCCGGGGGGCTATGGCTACACCTTC. It encodes CATSRDQGPGGYGYTF.

The rearrangement joins TRBV19 to TRBJ1-2; 9 nucleotides line up with TRBD1. The V segment lost 6 bases and the J segment 8 bases; nucleotides outside the gene matches: 16. The germline CDR1 and CDR2 sequences are LNHDA and SQIVND (reference sequence). There are 16 residues in the CDR3. CDR3 DNA: TGTGCCAGTAGCCAAGCCACCGGGACAGGGCCGGGCGGCTACACCTTC. It is translated as CASSQATGTGPGGYTF. The full variable domain, its missing parts supplied by reference TRBV19 and TRBJ1-2, is DGGITQSPKYLFRKEGQNVTLSCEQNLNHDAMYWYRQDPGQGLRLIYYSQIVNDFQKGDIAEGYSVSREKKESFPLTVTSAQKNPTAFYLCASSQATGTGPGGYTFGSGTRLTVV.

This clone has just one count. The chain is built from TRBV10-3 and TRBJ1-1; TRBD1 agrees at 8 bases. Germline V gene lookup returns CDR1 ENHRY and CDR2 SYGVKD. V dropped 3 bases and J dropped 6; count of bases not matched to a gene: 3. This CDR3 contains 13 residues. Here the CDR3 reads CAISEQGGAEAFF. The CDR3, as DNA: TGTGCCATCAGTGAACAGGGGGGCGCTGAAGCTTTCTTT.

V gene TRBV19 combines with J gene TRBJ2-5; weak D call: TRBD1 (6 bases). With 4 bases removed from V and 1 base from J, the gap between germline ends came to 13 bases. This CDR3 has 15 amino acids. Germline values: CDR1 LNHDA, CDR2 SQIVND (reference sequence). The CDR3 DNA is TGTGCCAGTAGTACCCCGACAGGATTCCAAGAGACCCAGTACTTC. Translation gives CASSTPTGFQETQYF.